The rows below give T cell receptor beta chains drawn from one sample of a study of blood T cell repertoires in COVID-19. The method was immunoSEQ multiplex PCR; TCRdb's version includes in-frame clones alone and lacks a portion of them. Of more than 100,000 clones listed, roughly 89% are singletons. The sample consisted of peripheral blood. The source of these receptors is a woman aged 55-70 years with COVID-19, enrolled during active disease. Each CDR3 is given with its conserved first and last residue. D genes are given only for firm matches. A row's size may be missing; if present it is once, few, many or a size class.

TRBJ1-6	TRBD1	few	TRBV9	TGTGCCAGCAGCCCGGCAGGACAGGGTCATAATTCACCCCTCCACTTT	CASSPAGQGHNSPLHF
TRBJ2-5	TRBD2	-	TRBV11-2	TGTGCCAGCAGCTTAGGGCTAGCGGGGCTGGCGGTGGAGACCCAGTACTTC	CASSLGLAGLAVETQYF
TRBJ2-7	TRBD1	few	TRBV5-6	TGTGCCAGCAGCTTGGGGACAGGGTACGAGCAGTACTTC	CASSLGTGYEQYF
TRBJ1-1	-	-	TRBV27	TGTGCCAGCAGTTTATGGCCGGGCCAGGGAGCTTTCTTT	CASSLWPGQGAFF
TRBJ1-2	-	-	TRBV6-2/TRBV6-3	TGTGCCAGCAGTTGGTCGGTTAACTATGGCTACACCTTC	CASSWSVNYGYTF
TRBJ1-2	-	-	TRBV10-3	TGTGCCATCAGTGAGGGACCAGGGGCTCGGGGCTACACCTTC	CAISEGPGARGYTF
TRBJ1-6	-	-	TRBV30	TGTGCCTGGAGTCCGAGGCCGAATTCACCCCTCCACTTT	CAWSPRPNSPLHF
TRBJ1-1	TRBD1	-	TRBV19	TGTGCCAGTAGTCCGATTGGACAGGGGGCGAATACTGAAGCTTTCTTT	CASSPIGQGANTEAFF
TRBJ1-5	TRBD1	-	TRBV15	TGTGCCACCAGCAGCCAAGGCCGGGACAGGGGATATAGCAATCAGCCCCAGCATTTT	CATSSQGRDRGYSNQPQHF
TRBJ1-5	TRBD1	-	TRBV30	TGTGCCTGGAGTGTAGAGGGGGCTCAGCCCCAGCATTTT	CAWSVEGAQPQHF
TRBJ1-6	TRBD1	-	TRBV19	TGTGCCAGTAGTGAAGGAAAAGGGGGCGTAATGTCACCCCTCCACTTT	CASSEGKGGVMSPLHF
TRBJ2-4	-	-	TRBV30	TGTGCCTGGAGTGTATCCGGGGGGCGTTTGTACTTC	CAWSVSGGRLYF
TRBJ2-5	-	-	TRBV5-6	TGTGCCAGCAGCCCCTGGGGCAGGGAGACCCAGTACTTC	CASSPWGRETQYF
TRBJ1-1	-	-	TRBV6-6	TGTGCCAGCAGTTACTCAGTAGCGGAACACACTGAAGCTTTCTTT	CASSYSVAEHTEAFF
TRBJ1-3	-	-	TRBV15	TGTGCCACCAGCAGAGTTGTGAGCTCTGGAAACACCATATATTTT	CATSRVVSSGNTIYF
TRBJ2-1	-	-	TRBV6-5	TGTGCCAGCAGCCGCGGGGGCCGCTCCTACAATGAGCAGTTCTTC	CASSRGGRSYNEQFF
TRBJ2-1	TRBD2	-	TRBV29-1	TGCAGCGTCAGGGGTAGCGGGGCCCGAGTTTACAATGAGCAGTTCTTC	CSVRGSGARVYNEQFF
TRBJ2-5	-	-	TRBV18	TGTGCCAGCTCACCAGGGGCAGAGACCCAGTACTTC	CASSPGAETQYF
TRBJ1-3	-	-	TRBV5-1	TGCGCCAGCAGCGCCGGCTCTGGAAACACCATATATTTT	CASSAGSGNTIYF
TRBJ2-1	TRBD1	-	TRBV7-9	TGTGCCAGCAGCTCGGGACAGGGTGGTCAGTTCTTC	CASSSGQGGQFF
TRBJ2-3	TRBD2	-	TRBV6-5	TGTGCCACCATAGCGGGGACGAGCACAGATACGCAGTATTTT	CATIAGTSTDTQYF
TRBJ1-1	-	-	TRBV6-5	TGTGCCAGCAGTACAGGTGCGGTGAACACTGAAGCTTTCTTT	CASSTGAVNTEAFF
TRBJ1-1	-	-	TRBV19	TGTGCCAGTAGATTGGGAACAGGCACTGAAGCTTTCTTT	CASRLGTGTEAFF
TRBJ1-1	-	-	TRBV4-3	TGCGCCAGCAGCCAAGAGGCCGGGGGGGCAACTTCTCGTGAAGCTTTCTTT	CASSQEAGGATSREAFF
TRBJ2-5	-	once	TRBV6-5	TGTGCCAGCAGTTACTCGTTAAGGGGTGAGACCCAGTACTTC	CASSYSLRGETQYF
TRBJ2-1	-	-	TRBV19	TGTGCCAGTAGTATTGGGCTATTCGCCTACAATGAGCAGTTCTTC	CASSIGLFAYNEQFF
TRBJ2-3	TRBD2	-	TRBV3-1/TRBV3-2	TGTGCCAGCAGCCAAGAACACACTTATGGCGGGGGGGGCACAGATACGCAGTATTTT	CASSQEHTYGGGGTDTQYF
TRBJ2-3	-	-	TRBV5-3	TGTGCCAGGGGAGCGTCCGCCGTTACGCAGTATTTT	CARGASAVTQYF
TRBJ1-2	-	-	TRBV6-6	TGTGCCAGCAGTTACTCGGGTGGTGAGGGCCCCTATGGCTACACCTTC	CASSYSGGEGPYGYTF
TRBJ2-7	TRBD1	-	TRBV7-7	TGTGCTAGCAGTCTAGGGGACAGGGGCTCCTACGAGCAGTACTTC	CASSLGDRGSYEQYF
TRBJ2-7	TRBD2	-	TRBV7-3	TGTGCCAGCAGCTCAACTAGCGGTCCCTACGAGCAGTACTTC	CASSSTSGPYEQYF
TRBJ2-7	-	-	TRBV5-4	TGTGCCAGCAGCTTGTCGGCGGGCCGGGTGGCGTTCCACGAGCAGTACTTC	CASSLSAGRVAFHEQYF
TRBJ1-1	-	-	TRBV3-1/TRBV3-2	TGTGCCAGCAGCTCCCCGGGGGGGGCCATTGAAGCTTTCTTT	CASSSPGGAIEAFF
TRBJ2-1	-	once	TRBV7-3	TGTGCCAGCAGCTTAAACGGCGGGGGCCACTACAATGAGCAGTTCTTC	CASSLNGGGHYNEQFF
TRBJ2-3	-	-	TRBV6-5	TGTGCCAGCAGTTACTCGGCCGAACAGAATACGCAGTATTTT	CASSYSAEQNTQYF
TRBJ2-1	-	-	TRBV5-5	TGTGCCAGCAGCCTGGGGGGGCAGGACAATGAGCAGTTCTTC	CASSLGGQDNEQFF
TRBJ1-5	-	-	TRBV5-6	TGTGCCAGCAGCTTGGGTCAGTCCAATCAGCCCCAGCATTTT	CASSLGQSNQPQHF
TRBJ2-6	-	-	TRBV18	TGTGCCAGCTGCCCAGTGTCCGGGGCCAACGTCCTGACTTTC	CASCPVSGANVLTF
TRBJ1-4	-	-	TRBV27	TGTGCCAGCAGCCCCGAGACAGACTCAACTAATGAAAAACTGTTTTTT	CASSPETDSTNEKLFF
TRBJ2-2	-	-	TRBV18	TGTGCCAGCTCACCCCCCGGGGTGAACACCGGGGAGCTGTTTTTT	CASSPPGVNTGELFF
TRBJ1-1	-	-	TRBV5-4	TGTGCCAGCAGCTACAAACGTGGGGGACAACCTACCGGCTCTGAAGCTTTCTTT	CASSYKRGGQPTGSEAFF
TRBJ1-5	-	-	TRBV7-2	TGTGCCAGCAGCTTATATCATTCTGGCGGATCCCAGCATTTT	CASSLYHSGGSQHF
TRBJ1-5	TRBD1	-	TRBV5-5	TGTGCCAGCAGCCCAGGGGGGAACAATCAGCCCCAGCATTTT	CASSPGGNNQPQHF
TRBJ2-7	-	-	TRBV12-3/TRBV12-4	TGTGCCAGCAGTTTAGCGAGCTCCTACGAGCAGTACTTC	CASSLASSYEQYF
TRBJ2-3	TRBD2	-	TRBV9	TGTGCCAGCAGCGTGGATAGACTAGCGGGGTTTAGCACAGATACGCAGTATTTT	CASSVDRLAGFSTDTQYF
TRBJ2-1	-	once	TRBV19	TGTGCCAGTAGTATACTATCGGGGGTTGAGCAGTTCTTC	CASSILSGVEQFF
TRBJ2-5	-	-	TRBV18	TGTGCCAGCTCACCAGAAATTGAGGAGACCCAGTACTTC	CASSPEIEETQYF
TRBJ2-3	TRBD2	-	TRBV7-3	TGTGCCACCTCGGGGGGGCTAGCCACAGATACGCAGTATTTT	CATSGGLATDTQYF
TRBJ2-7	-	few	TRBV9	TGTGCCAGCAGCGCAGGGGACTCCTACGAGCAGTACTTC	CASSAGDSYEQYF
TRBJ2-1	TRBD2	-	TRBV15	TGTGCCACCAGCAGTCTCGGGACTAGCGGTGCTCACAATGAGCAGTTCTTC	CATSSLGTSGAHNEQFF
TRBJ1-1	TRBD1	-	TRBV5-1	TGCGCCAGCAGCCGACAAGTGGGACAGGCAGTGAACACTGAAGCTTTCTTT	CASSRQVGQAVNTEAFF
TRBJ1-1	-	-	TRBV29-1	TGCAGCGTTCAGGGGTGGGCAGCGAACACTGAAGCTTTCTTT	CSVQGWAANTEAFF
TRBJ2-1	TRBD2	-	TRBV6-5	TGTGCCAGCAGACCGGGACTAGCGGGGTATAATGAGCAGTTCTTC	CASRPGLAGYNEQFF
TRBJ1-1	-	-	TRBV3-1/TRBV3-2	TGTGCCAGCAGCCTCGGGCCAGGGGAGAATACTGAAGCTTTCTTT	CASSLGPGENTEAFF